The 8 T cell receptor beta chains reported below all come from one sample, sequenced in a study of T cell responses to AZD1222 COVID-19 vaccine. Assay used: immunoSEQ multiplex PCR; TCRdb lists only in-frame clones, some missing. This sample yields around 220,000 clones, of which roughly 94% are seen a single time; around 1.7% belongs to the top ten. The sample in question was peripheral blood, obtained 28 days after the second dose of the MenACWY control vaccine. The receptors were gathered from an adult who received the MenACWY meningococcal vaccine as a control.

V and J are TRBV4-2 and TRBJ2-1, with D perhaps being TRBD1 or TRBD2 (6 bases each). The CDR3 covers 18 residues. Germline V gives CDR1 LGHNA, CDR2 YNFKEQ. The V and J ends lost 0 bases and 5 bases respectively, with 20 bases between them. The CDR3 is CASSQDWGRRGPHNEQFF. The CDR3 nucleotides read TGTGCCAGCAGCCAAGATTGGGGGCGGAGGGGCCCTCACAATGAGCAGTTCTTC.

This chain connects TRBV18 to TRBJ2-7, with a weak D call TRBD1 (6 bases). The CDR3 totals 15 residues. Trimming stripped 0 bases from V and 5 bases from J, with 14 bases between. Per the germline V gene, CDR1 is KGHSH and CDR2 is LQKENI. CDR3 bases: TGTGCCAGCTCACCACCGCAGGGGCAAGGGGACGAGCAGTACTTC. Protein sequence: CASSPPQGQGDEQYF.

The chain carries TRBV7-9 and TRBJ2-4, with 7 bases aligning to TRBD1. The CDR3 covers 16 residues. From germline, CDR1 is SEHNR and CDR2 FQNEAQ (reference sequence). V dropped 5 bases and J dropped 6; count of bases not matched to a gene: 13. CDR3 coding DNA: TGTGCCAGCAGCCCACCCCTAAAGGGACAGCTAAACATTCAGTACTTC. Translation gives CASSPPLKGQLNIQYF.

The rearrangement uses TRBV28 and TRBJ2-1; 13 bases agree with TRBD2. This CDR3 region has 14 residues. V shed 6 bases and J 8 bases; nucleotides not matched to a gene: 4. CDR1 is MDHEN, CDR2 SYDVKM, per germline. Here the CDR3 DNA reads TGTGCCAGCAGGGGACTAGCGGGGAAGGATGAGCAGTTCTTC. It yields the protein CASRGLAGKDEQFF.

This chain uses TRBV29-1 with TRBJ2-5, with D maybe TRBD1 (6 bases). Germline CDR1 reads SQVTM; CDR2 reads ANQGSEA. The CDR3 has 15 residues. V lost 2 bases and J lost 3, with 16 bases in between. The CDR3 DNA follows: TGCAGCGTTGAATTTCTCTTGGGGGCGAAAGAGACCCAGTACTTC. This translates into CSVEFLLGAKETQYF.

This clone was recorded once. The rearrangement joins TRBV3-1 (or the pseudogene TRBV3-2) to TRBJ1-1, with 7 bases lining up with TRBD1. The trim removed 4 bases at V and 6 bases at J, leaving 8 bases unmatched. The CDR3 contains 14 residues. CDR1 and CDR2 (germline): LGHDT, YNNKEL (reference sequence). CDR3: CASSPQTGPSEAFF. In nucleotides, the CDR3 is TGTGCCAGCAGCCCTCAGACAGGGCCTTCTGAAGCTTTCTTT.

The chain joins TRBV7-8 to TRBJ2-2, with no clear D. The germline gives CDR1 SGHVS, CDR2 FQNEAQ. The V end was cut by 6 bases, the J end by 4 bases, with 9 bases between. The CDR3 is made up of 13 amino acids. The CDR3 region has the DNA TGTGCCAGCAGGGGAACTCCCACCGGGGAGCTGTTTTTT. Encoded protein: CASRGTPTGELFF.

CDR3 sequence (DNA): TGTGCCAGCAGCCCCTTAACGGGCTACGAGCAGTACTTC. Translating gives CASSPLTGYEQYF. The chain combines TRBV12-3 or TRBV12-4 with TRBJ2-7; D is unresolved. This CDR3 contains 13 residues. V lost 6 bases and J 3 bases, leaving 12 bases between the germline ends.